The source of this T cell receptor beta chain is a study of blood T cell repertoires in COVID-19. About the research overall: PBMCs, B-cell-depleted T cells, or T cells provided the cDNA or gDNA that made up the material.

With V trimmed by 10 bases and J by 2 bases, 8 bases remained unmatched. The CDR3 loop spans 13 amino acids. Looked up from germline, CDR1 is LNHDA and CDR2 is SQIVND (reference sequence). This clone was detected a few times. The method was immunoSEQ multiplex PCR; TCRdb's version includes in-frame clones alone and lacks a portion of them. The sample has fewer than 40,000 clones, 89% seen once. The sequence came from a human donor in a cohort sampled during active COVID-19. Sequences were obtained from peripheral blood. The chain is built from TRBV19 and TRBJ2-7, with 7 bases aligning to TRBD2. CDR3 sequence reads: CATLAGDTYEQYF. The CDR3 coding sequence is TGTGCCACCTTAGCGGGCGATACCTACGAGCAGTACTTC.